This T cell receptor (beta chain) was found in a study of T cell responses to AZD1222 COVID-19 vaccine. V was shortened by 6 bases and J by 1 base, with 10 bases between the two germline ends. CDR1 is MNHEY, CDR2 SMNVEV, per germline (reference sequence). CDR3 length: 13 residues. Libraries were prepared by immunoSEQ multiplex PCR; TCRdb keeps only in-frame clonotypes and omits some of them. The sample carries some 180,000 clones, more than 80% recorded once. This chain links TRBV27 with TRBJ2-7; unclear D gene. Specimen: peripheral blood, collected on day 0 of AZD1222 vaccination. The receptor comes from an adult in good health. The CDR3 sequence is CASSRHPSYEQYF. DNA of the CDR3: TGTGCCAGCAGCCGGCACCCTTCCTACGAGCAGTACTTC.